These T cell receptor beta chains were read from a single sample in a study of vaccination and CD4 T cells after COVID-19. TCRdb fed the PCR reads into MiXCR, producing one record per CDR3 protein. The profile shows approximately 12,000 distinct CDR3 sequences, 44% of them singletons. Their specific antigens are unknown. Sequencing input: CD4+ T cells from blood, cultured in vitro. The receptors come from a human donor who had recovered from COVID-19. CDR3s include the opening cysteine and the closing phenylalanine or tryptophan. A D gene is named only where the DNA matches it firmly. Clone size is given for some rows only: seen once, a few or many times, or a class if the clone is expanded.

j_gene	d_gene	v_gene	len	abundance	CDR3nt	CDR3aa
TRBJ1-2	-	TRBV4-1	16	few	TGCGCCAGCAGCCAAGGGGAGGGTCGTGTGAACTATGGCTACACCTTC	CASSQGEGRVNYGYTF
TRBJ1-2	-	TRBV5-4	11	few	TGTGCCAGCAGCTTAGGCTATGGCTACACCTTC	CASSLGYGYTF
TRBJ1-1	-	TRBV10-1	15	-	TGCGCCAGCAGTGAGTCGAAAGGGACTTACACTGAAGCTTTCTTT	CASSESKGTYTEAFF
TRBJ2-5	-	TRBV7-9	15	medium-sized	TGTGCCAGCAGCCACAGTGGGCAGGGCCAAGAGACCCAGTACTTC	CASSHSGQGQETQYF
TRBJ2-3	TRBD2	TRBV19	17	-	TGTGCCAGTAGTATCCTCTCTAGCGGGAGGAGGACAGATACGCAGTATTTT	CASSILSSGRRTDTQYF
TRBJ1-6	-	TRBV5-1	15	few	TGCGCCAGCAGCTTGACGGGGGTCCATAATTCACCCCTCCACTTT	CASSLTGVHNSPLHF
TRBJ1-2	-	TRBV12-3/TRBV12-4	11	-	TGTGCCAGCAGTTTATGGCCTGGCTACACCTTC	CASSLWPGYTF
TRBJ1-6	-	TRBV6-5	15	-	TGTGCCAGCAGTTACAGTGGGGGGGCGAATTCACCCCTCCACTTT	CASSYSGGANSPLHF
TRBJ1-1	-	TRBV12-3/TRBV12-4	13	-	TGTGCCAGCAGAGAACAGGGGAACACTGAAGCTTTCTTT	CASREQGNTEAFF
TRBJ2-1	-	TRBV27	15	-	TGTGCCAGCAGTCTAGGGGTAGGAGATCACAATGAGCAGTTCTTC	CASSLGVGDHNEQFF
TRBJ2-3	-	TRBV10-1	12	medium-sized	TGCGCCAGCAGTGATGGGGGCGGTACGCAGTATTTT	CASSDGGGTQYF
TRBJ1-2	-	TRBV25-1	13	few	TGTGCCAGCAGTGGTGGGGGCTACTATGGCTACACCTTC	CASSGGGYYGYTF
TRBJ2-1	-	TRBV2	15	-	TGTGCCAGCAGTGTTCTAGTAAGCTCCTACAATGAGCAGTTCTTC	CASSVLVSSYNEQFF
TRBJ1-1	-	TRBV19	14	few	TGTGCCAGTAGCTTCAGGAGCATGAACACTGAAGCTTTCTTT	CASSFRSMNTEAFF
TRBJ2-7	-	TRBV2	15	-	TGTGCCAGCAGTGATGAACAGGGCGGCCTTGGGGGCCAGTACTTC	CASSDEQGGLGGQYF
TRBJ1-1	-	TRBV6-1	15	-	TGTGCCAGCGCCCCCGGGGGCAGAATGAACACTGAAGCTTTCTTT	CASAPGGRMNTEAFF
TRBJ2-7	-	TRBV12-3/TRBV12-4	13	-	TGTGCCAGCAGTTTAGGCAGCGCTGGCGAGCAGTACTTC	CASSLGSAGEQYF
TRBJ1-6	-	TRBV24-1	14	-	TGTGCCACCAGTACCGGGTTCGATAATTCACCCCTCCACTTT	CATSTGFDNSPLHF
TRBJ1-1	-	TRBV12-5	13	-	TGTGCTAGTGCCTTGGACATAGACACTGAAGCTTTCTTT	CASALDIDTEAFF
TRBJ2-1	TRBD2	TRBV11-2	14	-	TGTGCCAGCAGCTCCCGTCGGGAGGTAAATGAGCAGTTCTTC	CASSSRREVNEQFF
TRBJ2-2	TRBD1	TRBV5-1	14	-	TGCGCCAGCGGTAGGACAGGGAACACCGGGGAGCTGTTTTTT	CASGRTGNTGELFF
TRBJ2-3	TRBD2	TRBV20-1	12	-	TGCAGTGCTAATGATGGGAGGGCCACGCAGTATTTT	CSANDGRATQYF
TRBJ2-7	-	TRBV30	14	-	TGTGCCTGGACCGGCCAGACGGTCTCCTACGAGCAGTACTTC	CAWTGQTVSYEQYF
TRBJ1-5	-	TRBV5-8	15	-	TGTGCCAGCAGCTTGGGGGGCAGCCCCAATCAGCCCCAGCATTTT	CASSLGGSPNQPQHF
TRBJ2-1	-	TRBV20-1	13	-	TGCAGTGCTAGAGATCCACTCTACAATGAGCAGTTCTTC	CSARDPLYNEQFF
TRBJ2-7	TRBD1	TRBV18	13	-	TGTGCCAGCTCACCTGGGACAGGGTACGAGCAGTACTTC	CASSPGTGYEQYF
TRBJ2-5	TRBD2	TRBV20-1	14	few	TGCAGTGCTAGGTTCCTAGCGGGGGGGGAGACCCAGTACTTC	CSARFLAGGETQYF
TRBJ2-1	TRBD2	TRBV20-1	15	few	TGCAGTGCTAGAGATCGGGCGGGGGGGCCCTATGAGCAGTTCTTC	CSARDRAGGPYEQFF
TRBJ2-3	TRBD2	TRBV5-4	16	-	TGTGCCAGCAGCTTGAAACTAGCGGGGGGGACAGATACGCAGTATTTT	CASSLKLAGGTDTQYF
TRBJ2-2	-	TRBV10-3	15	-	TGTGCCATCAGGGTGACACTCCTAAACACCGGGGAGCTGTTTTTT	CAIRVTLLNTGELFF
TRBJ2-5	TRBD1	TRBV7-6	14	-	TGTGCCAGCAGCTCGACCGGGACAGGGGAGACCCAGTACTTC	CASSSTGTGETQYF
TRBJ1-2	TRBD1	TRBV7-9	17	-	TGTGCCAGCAGCTTAGACTTGAGAGTTCAGGGGGTCTATGGCTACACCTTC	CASSLDLRVQGVYGYTF
TRBJ2-3	-	TRBV19	15	-	TGTGCCAGTAGTATTAGTGTAGGTAGCACAGATACGCAGTATTTT	CASSISVGSTDTQYF
TRBJ2-1	TRBD1	TRBV6-2/TRBV6-3	15	few	TGTGCCAGCGGTCAGGGACAGGGACCCTACAATGAGCAGTTCTTC	CASGQGQGPYNEQFF
TRBJ1-6	-	TRBV19	16	-	TGTGCCAGTAGTACCCAGCGACAGGTCGGTGGATCACCCCTCCACTTT	CASSTQRQVGGSPLHF
TRBJ1-1	-	TRBV10-1	15	few	TGCGCCAGCAGTGGTGGAGGGGAAATGGGCACTGAAGCTTTCTTT	CASSGGGEMGTEAFF
TRBJ2-5	-	TRBV5-1	15	-	TGCGCCAGCAGCTCACCCGAGAGGCCTCAAGAGACCCAGTACTTC	CASSSPERPQETQYF
TRBJ2-7	-	TRBV30	13	few	TGTGCCTGGGAGAACACTCTTTTCGTCGAGCAGTACTTC	CAWENTLFVEQYF
TRBJ1-1	TRBD1	TRBV20-1	13	few	TGCAGTGCGGCTTCGGACAGGGATGGAGGAGCTTTCTTT	CSAASDRDGGAFF
TRBJ2-4	TRBD1	TRBV7-9	16	-	TGTGCCAGCAGCGGGTTGGGACAGCTAGCCAAAAACATTCAGTACTTC	CASSGLGQLAKNIQYF
TRBJ2-3	TRBD1	TRBV24-1	18	-	TGTGCCACCAGTGACCCGAAACCTACCGGGACAGGGTTAGATACGCAGTATTTT	CATSDPKPTGTGLDTQYF
TRBJ1-5	TRBD1	TRBV7-8	18	-	TGTGCCAGCAGCCCGCGCGAGAATATACAGGGGTTCCATCAGCCCCAGCATTTT	CASSPRENIQGFHQPQHF
TRBJ2-1	-	TRBV6-2/TRBV6-3	15	-	TGTGCCAGCAGTTCACTCCGGGGGCCCGGCAATGAGCAGTTCTTC	CASSSLRGPGNEQFF
TRBJ2-1	-	TRBV29-1	13	-	TGCAGCGTCTCCGGGACCTACTACAATGAGCAGTTCTTC	CSVSGTYYNEQFF
TRBJ1-1	-	TRBV5-1	14	-	TGCGCCAGCAGCTTGTGGAGGGGTGAAGCTGAAGCTTTCTTT	CASSLWRGEAEAFF
TRBJ1-5	-	TRBV15	15	-	TGTGCCACCAGCAGTGATTTGGATAGCAATCAGCCCCAGCATTTT	CATSSDLDSNQPQHF
TRBJ2-3	-	TRBV27	12	-	TGTGCCAGCAGTTCCATCACAGATACGCAGTATTTT	CASSSITDTQYF
TRBJ1-6	-	TRBV5-6	15	-	TGTGCCAGCAGCTTGGATGGCAGGGAGGGTTCACCCCTCCACTTT	CASSLDGREGSPLHF
TRBJ2-7	-	TRBV21-1	16	-	TGTGCCAGCAGCAAAGGTAGGTTCGCAACTGTCAACGAGCAGTACTTC	CASSKGRFATVNEQYF
TRBJ1-5	-	TRBV6-1	16	-	TGTGCCAGCACCTGGACCAATCAGAACTTGGGCCAGCCCCAGCATTTT	CASTWTNQNLGQPQHF
TRBJ2-3	-	TRBV20-1	15	-	TGCAGTGCCTTCCCCTTGGCTAGCGGCACAGATACGCAGTATTTT	CSAFPLASGTDTQYF
TRBJ2-7	-	TRBV7-9	14	-	TGTGCCAGCAGCCCGGAAGTAAGCTCCTACGAGCAGTACTTC	CASSPEVSSYEQYF
TRBJ2-3	-	TRBV6-2/TRBV6-3	11	few	TGTGCCAGCAGGATAGCAGATACGCAGTATTTT	CASRIADTQYF
TRBJ1-5	-	TRBV28	13	few	TGTGCCAGCGGGGGTGGGGTGGATCAGCCCCAGCATTTT	CASGGGVDQPQHF